What follows are 10 T cell receptor beta chains derived from one specimen sequenced in a study of OX40 agonist ivuxolimab in advanced cancers. Only in-frame clones appear in the TCRdb table, and some are missing; sequencing was by immunoSEQ multiplex PCR. The table records tens of thousands of clones, 75% to 90% of them present only once. The source material was CD4+ or CD8+ T cells sorted from blood, sampled in a trial of the OX40 agonist ivuxolimab. Receptors were obtained from an adult with an advanced solid tumor such as melanoma, head and neck, liver or kidney cancer.

This clone was observed at least ten times. This chain uses TRBV27 with TRBJ1-2, with D unclear. The CDR3 covers 14 residues. The germline V and J ends were trimmed by 5 bases and 5 bases, with 15 bases remaining between them. In germline, CDR1 is MNHEY, CDR2 SMNVEV (reference sequence). CDR3 residues: CASSPPGARYGYTF. The CDR3 nucleotides are TGTGCCAGCAGTCCCCCGGGAGCTCGGTATGGCTACACCTTC.

The rearrangement links TRBV27 to TRBJ1-6; no clear D gene. The CDR3 extends over 15 amino acids. V was pared by 6 bases and J by 3 bases, with 12 bases between. In germline, CDR1 is MNHEY, CDR2 SMNVEV (reference sequence). The CDR3 DNA follows: TGTGCCAGCAGCTCCGACTGGGTCTATAATTCACCCCTCCACTTT. This sequence encodes CASSSDWVYNSPLHF.

The chain carries TRBV13 and TRBJ1-2; D remains ambiguous. V was shortened by 2 bases and J by 7 bases, with 14 bases between the two germline ends. CDR1 and CDR2 from the germline V gene are PRHDT and FYEKMQ (reference sequence). CDR3 length equals 14 residues. CDR3: CASSLKPVDGGYTF. The CDR3 DNA reads TGTGCCAGCAGCTTAAAGCCAGTCGATGGTGGCTACACCTTC.

The sample holds one count of this clone. The chain is built from TRBV7-2 and TRBJ2-7, with D possibly being TRBD1 (5 bases). The CDR3 covers 13 residues. From germline, CDR1 is SGHTA and CDR2 FQGNSA. V lost 1 base, J lost 3 bases, and 7 bases lay in between. The CDR3 reads CASSLVQDYEQYF. CDR3 sequence (DNA): TGTGCCAGCAGCTTAGTACAGGACTACGAGCAGTACTTC.

This chain links TRBV19 with TRBJ2-7; D is perhaps TRBD1 or TRBD2 (5 bases each). The CDR3 has 14 residues. Germline V lookup: CDR1 LNHDA, CDR2 SQIVND (reference sequence). The V and J ends lost 7 bases and 2 bases respectively, with 15 bases between them. Here the CDR3 DNA reads TGTGCCAGTAATCCCGGGACGGCCACCTACGAGCAGTACTTC. Translating it yields CASNPGTATYEQYF.

This chain joins TRBV29-1 and TRBJ1-1; D not certain. The germline gives CDR1 SQVTM, CDR2 ANQGSEA. V was pared by 2 bases and J by 9 bases, with 19 bases between. This CDR3 is 14 amino acids long. CDR3 region: CSVEWGKLPNQAFF. CDR3 sequence (DNA): TGCAGCGTTGAATGGGGAAAGCTCCCTAATCAAGCTTTCTTT.

The rearrangement links TRBV25-1 to TRBJ2-7; D gene ambiguous. This CDR3 spans 13 amino acids. From germline, CDR1 is MGHDK and CDR2 SYGVNS. The ends were cut back, 1 base at V and 6 bases at J, with 10 bases in the middle. CDR3 protein: CASSESPFLEQYF. CDR3 DNA sequence: TGTGCCAGCAGTGAATCCCCGTTCCTCGAGCAGTACTTC.

This sequence joins TRBV9 and TRBJ2-2, with TRBD1 matching 9 bases. The CDR3 runs 16 residues. Germline-derived CDR1 and CDR2 are SGDLS and YYNGEE. V trimming: 0 bases; J trimming: 0 bases; junction bases outside the gene matches: 0. This CDR3 is CASSVGDRANTGELFF. CDR3 coding DNA: TGTGCCAGCAGCGTAGGGGACAGGGCGAACACCGGGGAGCTGTTTTTT.

The rearrangement joins TRBV4-1 to TRBJ2-7; 7 positions agree with TRBD2. Germline lookup yields CDR1 MGHRA and CDR2 YSYEKL. V shed 0 bases and J 2 bases; nucleotides not matched to a gene: 4. The CDR3 is 15 residues long. The CDR3 is CASSQEGGRTYEQYF. CDR3 nucleotide sequence: TGCGCCAGCAGCCAAGAGGGAGGGAGAACCTACGAGCAGTACTTC.

This chain links TRBV28 with TRBJ1-2; no firm D call. The CDR3 loop spans 14 amino acids. Germline CDR1 MDHEN, CDR2 SYDVKM. Trimming removed 2 bases at V and 5 bases at J, with 12 bases between. The CDR3 loop is CASSLNRGSYGYTF. The CDR3 bases are TGTGCCAGCAGTTTAAATCGGGGATCGTATGGCTACACCTTC.